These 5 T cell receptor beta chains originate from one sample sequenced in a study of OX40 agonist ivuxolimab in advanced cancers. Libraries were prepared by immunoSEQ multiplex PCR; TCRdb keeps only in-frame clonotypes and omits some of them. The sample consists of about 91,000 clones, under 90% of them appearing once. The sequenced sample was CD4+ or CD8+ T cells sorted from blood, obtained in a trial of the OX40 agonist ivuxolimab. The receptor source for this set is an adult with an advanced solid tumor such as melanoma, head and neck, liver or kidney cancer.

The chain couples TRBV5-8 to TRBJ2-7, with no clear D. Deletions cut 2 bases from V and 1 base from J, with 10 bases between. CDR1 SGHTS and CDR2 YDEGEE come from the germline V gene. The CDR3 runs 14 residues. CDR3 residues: CASSLRSTSYEQYF. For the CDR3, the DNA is TGTGCCAGCAGCTTACGGAGCACTTCCTACGAGCAGTACTTC.

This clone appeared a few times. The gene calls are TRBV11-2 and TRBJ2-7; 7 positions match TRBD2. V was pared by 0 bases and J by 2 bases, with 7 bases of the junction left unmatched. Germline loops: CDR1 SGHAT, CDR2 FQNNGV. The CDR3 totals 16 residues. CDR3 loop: CASSLEGSGVTYEQYF. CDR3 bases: TGTGCCAGCAGCTTAGAAGGGAGCGGGGTGACCTACGAGCAGTACTTC. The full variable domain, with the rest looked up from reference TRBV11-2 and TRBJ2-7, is EAGVAQSPRYKIIEKRQSVAFWCNPISGHATLYWYQQILGQGPKLLIQFQNNGVVDDSQLPKDRFSAERLKGVDSTLKIQPAKLEDSAVYLCASSLEGSGVTYEQYFGPGTRLTVT.

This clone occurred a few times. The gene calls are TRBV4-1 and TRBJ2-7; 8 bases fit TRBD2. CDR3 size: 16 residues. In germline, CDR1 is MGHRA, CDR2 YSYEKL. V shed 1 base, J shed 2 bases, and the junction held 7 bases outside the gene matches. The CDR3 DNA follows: TGCGCCAGCAGCCAAGTCGTCGGGGGGGGCCCCTACGAGCAGTACGTC. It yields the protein CASSQVVGGGPYEQYV.

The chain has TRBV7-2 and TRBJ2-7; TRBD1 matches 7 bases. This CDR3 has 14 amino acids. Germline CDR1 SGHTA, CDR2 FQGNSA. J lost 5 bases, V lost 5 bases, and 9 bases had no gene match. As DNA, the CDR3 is TGTGCCAGCAGCCAGACAGGGAACGTGCACGAGCAGTACTTC. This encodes CASSQTGNVHEQYF. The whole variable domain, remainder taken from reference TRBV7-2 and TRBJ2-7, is GAGVSQSPSNKVTEKGKDVELRCDPISGHTALYWYRQSLGQGLEFLIYFQGNSAPDKSGLPSDRFSAERTGGSVSTLTIQRTQQEDSAVYLCASSQTGNVHEQYFGPGTRLTVT.

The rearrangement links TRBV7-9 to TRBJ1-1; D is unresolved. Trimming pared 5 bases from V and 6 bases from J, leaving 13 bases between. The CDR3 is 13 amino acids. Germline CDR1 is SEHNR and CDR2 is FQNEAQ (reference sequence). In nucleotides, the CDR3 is TGTGCCAGCAGCCCCACAGCAGGCGCTGAAGCTTTCTTT. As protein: CASSPTAGAEAFF. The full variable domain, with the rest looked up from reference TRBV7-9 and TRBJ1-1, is DTGVSQNPRHKITKRGQNVTFRCDPISEHNRLYWYRQTLGQGPEFLTYFQNEAQLEKSRLLSDRFSAERPKGSFSTLEIQRTEQGDSAMYLCASSPTAGAEAFFGQGTRLTVV.